The present T cell receptor (beta chain) was sequenced within a study of T cell responses to AZD1222 COVID-19 vaccine. Germline CDR1 is SGDLS and CDR2 is YYNGEE. This CDR3 region has 19 residues. The ends lost 4 bases at V and 1 base at J; junction bases unmatched: 11. Method: immunoSEQ multiplex PCR; TCRdb's copy keeps in-frame clones and lacks some. The table records about 120,000 clones, about nine tenths of them present only once. The material was peripheral blood, obtained 28 days after the second AZD1222 dose. V usage is TRBV9 and J usage is TRBJ2-6; 10 bases align to TRBD1. This sequence originates from an adult who received the AZD1222 COVID-19 vaccine. Written as DNA, the CDR3 is TGTGCCAGCAGCCTTAGACAGGGGGCGAGTTGGTCTGGGGCCAACGTCCTGACTTTC. As protein: CASSLRQGASWSGANVLTF.